Listed below are T cell receptor beta chains from one sample, sequenced in a study of cytomegalovirus exposure and HLA in healthy donors. Sequencing was performed with immunoSEQ multiplex PCR; in TCRdb, only in-frame clones are kept and a portion is missing. The sample holds 98,000 or so clones; 10% are singletons and the top ten take under 6.5%. Sequenced input: PBMCs. Every receptor here comes from a man between 40 and 49 years old in good health and CMV-seropositive. Each CDR3 is given with its conserved first and last residue. The D gene is left open where the match is weak. Size values are once, few and many counts, or a class for expanded clones, and some rows have none.

v_gene	j_gene	abundance	d_gene	CDR3nt	CDR3aa
TRBV18	TRBJ1-1	.	.	TGTGCCAGCTCACCAACGGGGAACACTGAAGCTTTCTTT	CASSPTGNTEAFF
TRBV2	TRBJ2-1	few	.	TGTGCCAGCACCCTCCTAGCGTTCAATGAGCAGTTCTTC	CASTLLAFNEQFF
TRBV4-3	TRBJ2-1	few	.	TGCGCCAGCAGCCAAGACTCGTCAATGGGCTACGAGCAGTTCTTC	CASSQDSSMGYEQFF
TRBV4-1	TRBJ2-5	few	TRBD2	TGCGCCAGCAGCCAAGAGGAGAGGGGCGGGAGAGAGACCCAGTACTTC	CASSQEERGGRETQYF
TRBV6-5	TRBJ2-7	.	.	TGTGCCAGCAGCCCCTTTGGGGCACGCCCCTACGAGCAGTACTTC	CASSPFGARPYEQYF
TRBV23-1	TRBJ2-1	once	TRBD2	TGCGCCAGCAGTCATGGGACTAGCGGGATTTTCTACAATGAGCAGTTCTTC	CASSHGTSGIFYNEQFF
TRBV19	TRBJ2-1	few	TRBD2	TGTGCCAGTAGTGTCGTGGCGGGAGGGATATACAATGAGCAGTTCTTC	CASSVVAGGIYNEQFF
TRBV10-3	TRBJ2-7	.	.	TGTGCCATCAGAGCCCTCGGGGGTGGCGAGCAGTACTTC	CAIRALGGGEQYF
TRBV11-3	TRBJ2-7	.	.	TGTGCCAGCAGCTTCTTAGGGAGGCCCGACGAGCAGTACTTC	CASSFLGRPDEQYF
TRBV7-2	TRBJ2-1	few	TRBD2	TGTGCCAGCAGCTCCCAGGCGAGACTAGCGGACAATGAGCAGTTCTTC	CASSSQARLADNEQFF
TRBV28	TRBJ2-7	.	TRBD1	TGTGCCAGCCAGACAGGGGGCAACTCCTACGAGCAGTACTTC	CASQTGGNSYEQYF
TRBV5-6	TRBJ1-2	few	.	TGTGCCAGCAGCCCCGGGGGAGTGAACTATGGCTACACCTTC	CASSPGGVNYGYTF
TRBV7-9	TRBJ2-4	.	.	TGTGCCAGCAGCTTATTGTCAAGCGACATTCAGTACTTC	CASSLLSSDIQYF
TRBV7-8	TRBJ2-1	.	TRBD2	TGTGCCAGCAGCTCACGTACTTCCGGGACTAGCTACAATGAGCAGTTCTTC	CASSSRTSGTSYNEQFF
TRBV5-8	TRBJ2-2	.	.	TGTGCCAGCAGAGTACTCTTGAACACCGGGGAGCTGTTTTTT	CASRVLLNTGELFF
TRBV10-1	TRBJ2-1	few	.	TGCGCCAGCGAGGCTAGCGGACAGTTGGATGAGCAGTTCTTC	CASEASGQLDEQFF
TRBV5-1	TRBJ1-1	few	TRBD1	TGCGCCAGCAGCGACCCGGGACAGCCATCTGTCGGAGCTTTCTTT	CASSDPGQPSVGAFF
TRBV6-5	TRBJ2-5	.	.	TGTGCCAGCAGTTACCACAGGGCTGGACAGACCCAGTACTTC	CASSYHRAGQTQYF
TRBV11-2	TRBJ1-4	few	TRBD1	TGTGCCAGCAGCTTGACAGGGGCCCGAAATGAAAAACTGTTTTTT	CASSLTGARNEKLFF
TRBV7-3	TRBJ2-2	.	TRBD2	TGTGCCAGCAGCTCCTCGGGGGGGATACACACCGGGGAGCTGTTTTTT	CASSSSGGIHTGELFF
TRBV28	TRBJ2-1	.	TRBD1	TGTGCCAGCCGAAAGCCCCGGGACAGGGCTAACAATGAGCAGTTCTTC	CASRKPRDRANNEQFF
TRBV7-3	TRBJ2-2	.	TRBD2	TGTGCCAGCAGCCCCTTAGCGGGAGGGATCACCGGGGAGCTGTTTTTT	CASSPLAGGITGELFF
TRBV4-3	TRBJ2-7	.	.	TGCGCCAGCAGCCAAGAAGACGCGCGACAGTACGAAGCCTACGAGCAGTACTTC	CASSQEDARQYEAYEQYF
TRBV7-8	TRBJ2-7	.	TRBD1	TGTGCCAGCAGCCGTCCCCGGACAGGGGCCTACGAGCAGTACTTC	CASSRPRTGAYEQYF
TRBV6-5	TRBJ1-5	.	TRBD1	TGTGCCAGAAAGCCAGGGGGCGATCAGCACCAGCATTTT	CARKPGGDQHQHF
TRBV11-2	TRBJ2-3	.	.	TGTGCCAGCAGCTTTGCAAGACAGGTGGATGGCACAGATACGCAGTATTTT	CASSFARQVDGTDTQYF
TRBV18	TRBJ1-1	few	.	TGTGCCAGCTCTCTCGGACAGCCCACTGAAGCTTTCTTT	CASSLGQPTEAFF
TRBV4-2	TRBJ2-7	few	.	TGTGCCAGCAGCCAAGATGTAGCTAGGCAATACGAGCAGTACTTC	CASSQDVARQYEQYF
TRBV2	TRBJ2-5	few	TRBD1	TGTGCCAGCAGCCCGCGAACAGGGGGCCAAGAGACCCAGTACTTC	CASSPRTGGQETQYF
TRBV27	TRBJ2-5	few	.	TGTGCCAGCAGCCCCCGGGGTCTTGAGACCCAGTACTTC	CASSPRGLETQYF
TRBV2	TRBJ2-1	.	TRBD2	TGTGCCAGCAGTGAACTAGCGGGAGTGAATGAGCAGTTCTTC	CASSELAGVNEQFF
TRBV19	TRBJ1-4	.	.	TGTGCCAGTATAAAGGGGCAGAGACAGCCTAATGAAAAACTGTTTTTT	CASIKGQRQPNEKLFF
TRBV7-9	TRBJ1-1	.	.	TGTGCCAGCAGCTTAGTTCTTGGGCTCTACACTGAAGCTTTCTTT	CASSLVLGLYTEAFF
TRBV7-9	TRBJ2-5	few	.	TGTGCCAGCAGCATCCCGACAGGGAGCGGGGAGACCCAGTACTTC	CASSIPTGSGETQYF
TRBV7-2	TRBJ1-1	few	TRBD1	TGTGCCAGCAGCTTAGAGCCCCTCCGACAGGGAAAGAAGGCTGAAGCTTTCTTT	CASSLEPLRQGKKAEAFF
TRBV14	TRBJ2-7	.	TRBD2	TGTGCCAGCAGCCAAGAGACGTCTCAGCGGGAGGCATCATCCTACGAGCAGTACTTC	CASSQETSQREASSYEQYF
TRBV30	TRBJ2-2	.	TRBD2	TGTGCCTGGAATACAGCGGGAGTGTTTACCGGGGAGCTGTTTTTT	CAWNTAGVFTGELFF